This TCR beta chain was retrieved from a study of shared clonotypes between healthy human individuals. Germline-derived CDR1 and CDR2 are SQVTM and ANQGSEA. This CDR3 region has 14 residues. The V end was cut by 7 bases, the J end by 2 bases, with 16 bases between. The input for sorted-subset replicate PCRs was 200 ng DNA, around 30,000 T cell genomes. Clones were read by immunoSEQ multiplex PCR, and TCRdb kept only the in-frame ones, dropping some. In the table there are more than 2,000,000 clones, approximately 93% of which are singletons. V and J are TRBV29-1 and TRBJ2-3; either TRBD1 or TRBD2 may supply D (7 bases each). Material: naive CD4+ T cells from PBMCs. This sample's subset: CD45RA+ positively selected. The origin of this receptor is a man aged 18 to 29 in good health. Some clones in this sample may be carry-over from other donors' samples. CDR3 region: CSAGEGAFTDTQYF. The CDR3 bases are TGCAGCGCGGGGGAGGGGGCCTTCACAGATACGCAGTATTTT.